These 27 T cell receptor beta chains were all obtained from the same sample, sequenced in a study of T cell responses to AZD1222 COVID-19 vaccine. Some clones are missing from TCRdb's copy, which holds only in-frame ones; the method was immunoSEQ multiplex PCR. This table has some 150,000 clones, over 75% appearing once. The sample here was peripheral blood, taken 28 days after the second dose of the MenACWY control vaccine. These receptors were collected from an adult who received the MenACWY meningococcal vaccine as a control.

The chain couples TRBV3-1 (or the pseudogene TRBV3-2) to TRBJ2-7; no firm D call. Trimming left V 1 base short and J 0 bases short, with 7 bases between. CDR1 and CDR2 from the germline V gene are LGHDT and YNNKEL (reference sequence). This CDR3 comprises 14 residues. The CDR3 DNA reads TGTGCCAGCAGCCAAGTCGGAGTCTCCTACGAGCAGTACTTC. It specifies CASSQVGVSYEQYF.

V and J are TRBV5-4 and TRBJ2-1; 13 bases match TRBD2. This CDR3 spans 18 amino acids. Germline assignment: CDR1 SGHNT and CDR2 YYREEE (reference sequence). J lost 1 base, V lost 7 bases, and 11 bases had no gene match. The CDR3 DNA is TGTGCCAGCCACGGGGGACTAGCGGGAATCGGGTCCTACAATGAGCAGTTCTTC. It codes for CASHGGLAGIGSYNEQFF.

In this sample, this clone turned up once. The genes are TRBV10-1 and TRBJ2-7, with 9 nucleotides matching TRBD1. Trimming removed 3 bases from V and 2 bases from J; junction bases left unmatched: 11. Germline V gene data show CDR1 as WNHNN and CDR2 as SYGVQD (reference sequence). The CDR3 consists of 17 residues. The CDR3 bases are TGCGCCAGCAGTGACCCTATTCGACAGGGGGGAACCTACGAGCAGTACGTC. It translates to CASSDPIRQGGTYEQYV.

This CDR3 is CASSPGQGAIYGYTF. The DNA for the CDR3 is TGCGCCAGCAGCCCAGGACAGGGGGCAATCTATGGCTACACCTTC. J is TRBJ1-2 and V is TRBV5-1; 11 positions match TRBD1. The germline V gene encodes CDR1 SGHRS and CDR2 YFSETQ. Trimming cost V 4 bases and J 4 bases; bases outside gene matches: 6. The CDR3 has 15 residues.

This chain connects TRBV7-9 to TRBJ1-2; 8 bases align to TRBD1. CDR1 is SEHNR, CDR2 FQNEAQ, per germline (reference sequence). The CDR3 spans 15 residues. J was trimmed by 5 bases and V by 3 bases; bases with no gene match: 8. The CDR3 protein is CASSFSTGGGYGYTF. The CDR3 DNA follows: TGTGCCAGCAGCTTCTCTACAGGGGGAGGGTATGGCTACACCTTC. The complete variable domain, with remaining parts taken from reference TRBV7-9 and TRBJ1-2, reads DTGVSQNPRHKITKRGQNVTFRCDPISEHNRLYWYRQTLGQGPEFLTYFQNEAQLEKSRLLSDRFSAERPKGSFSTLEIQRTEQGDSAMYLCASSFSTGGGYGYTFGSGTRLTVV.

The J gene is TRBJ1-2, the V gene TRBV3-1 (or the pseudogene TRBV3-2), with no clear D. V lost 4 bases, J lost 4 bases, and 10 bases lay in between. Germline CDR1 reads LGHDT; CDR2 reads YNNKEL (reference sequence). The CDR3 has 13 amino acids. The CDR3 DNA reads TGTGCCAGCAGCCCCAGGACGGGCTATGGCTACACCTTC. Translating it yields CASSPRTGYGYTF.

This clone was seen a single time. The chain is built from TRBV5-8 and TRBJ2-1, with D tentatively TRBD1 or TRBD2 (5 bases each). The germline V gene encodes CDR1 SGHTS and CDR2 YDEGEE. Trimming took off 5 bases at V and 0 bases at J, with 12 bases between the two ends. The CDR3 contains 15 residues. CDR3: CASSSAGSSYNEQFF. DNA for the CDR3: TGTGCCAGCAGTTCAGCAGGGAGCTCCTACAATGAGCAGTTCTTC.

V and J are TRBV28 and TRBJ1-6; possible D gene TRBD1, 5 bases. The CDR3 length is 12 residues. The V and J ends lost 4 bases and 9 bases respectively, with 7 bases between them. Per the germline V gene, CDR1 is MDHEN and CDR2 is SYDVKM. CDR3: CASSSGSSPLHF. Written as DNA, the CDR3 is TGTGCCAGCAGTTCAGGGAGTTCACCCCTCCACTTT.

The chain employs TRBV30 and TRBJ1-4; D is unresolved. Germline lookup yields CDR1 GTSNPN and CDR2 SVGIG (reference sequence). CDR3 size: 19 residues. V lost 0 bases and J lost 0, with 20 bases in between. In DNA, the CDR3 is TGTGCCTGGAGTGTGATGTTCGGGAGCACCACTACAACTAATGAAAAACTGTTTTTT. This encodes CAWSVMFGSTTTTNEKLFF.

The CDR3 nucleotides are TGTGCCAGCAGTTTAGGGACAGGGGCGCGGAGAACTGAAGCTTTCTTT. Its translation is CASSLGTGARRTEAFF. V is TRBV28 and J is TRBJ1-1, with 10 bases identical to TRBD1. Per the germline V gene, CDR1 is MDHEN and CDR2 is SYDVKM. V dropped 2 bases and J dropped 5; count of bases not matched to a gene: 8. CDR3 length: 16 residues.

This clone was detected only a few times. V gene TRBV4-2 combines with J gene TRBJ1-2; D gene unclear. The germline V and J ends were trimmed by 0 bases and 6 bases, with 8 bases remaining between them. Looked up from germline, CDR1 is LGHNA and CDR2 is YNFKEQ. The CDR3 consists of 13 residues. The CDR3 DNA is TGTGCCAGCAGCCAAGAGGGCTGGAATGGCTACACCTTC. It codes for CASSQEGWNGYTF.

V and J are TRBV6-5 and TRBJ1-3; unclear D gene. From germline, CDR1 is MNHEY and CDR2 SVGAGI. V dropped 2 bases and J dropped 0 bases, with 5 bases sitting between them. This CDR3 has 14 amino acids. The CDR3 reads CASSYGISGNTIYF. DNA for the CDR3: TGTGCCAGCAGTTACGGTATCTCTGGAAACACCATATATTTT.

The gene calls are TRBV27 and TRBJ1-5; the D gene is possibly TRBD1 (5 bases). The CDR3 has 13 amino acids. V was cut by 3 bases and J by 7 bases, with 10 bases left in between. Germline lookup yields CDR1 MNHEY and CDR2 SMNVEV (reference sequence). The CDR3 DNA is TGTGCCAGCAGTTTGCGGGGCGGGCAGCCCCAGCATTTT. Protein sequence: CASSLRGGQPQHF.

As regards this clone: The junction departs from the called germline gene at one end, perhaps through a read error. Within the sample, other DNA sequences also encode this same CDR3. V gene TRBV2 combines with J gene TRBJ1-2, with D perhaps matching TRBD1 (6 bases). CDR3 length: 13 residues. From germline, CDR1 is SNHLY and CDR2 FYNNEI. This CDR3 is CASSSLGAWESSF. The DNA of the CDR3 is TGTGCCAGCAGTTCCTTGGGGGCCTGGGAATCCTCTTTC.

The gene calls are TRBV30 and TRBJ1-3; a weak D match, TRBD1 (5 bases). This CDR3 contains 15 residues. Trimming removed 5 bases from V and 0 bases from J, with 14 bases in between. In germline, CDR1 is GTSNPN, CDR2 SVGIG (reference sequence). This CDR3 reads CAWFDRSRSGNTIYF. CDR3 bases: TGTGCCTGGTTCGACAGATCCCGCTCTGGAAACACCATATATTTT.

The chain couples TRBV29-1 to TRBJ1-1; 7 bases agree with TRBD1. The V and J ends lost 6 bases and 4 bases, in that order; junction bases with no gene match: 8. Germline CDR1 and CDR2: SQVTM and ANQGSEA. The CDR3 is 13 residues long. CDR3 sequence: CSVRRGQGTEAFF. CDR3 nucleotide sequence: TGCAGCGTGAGGAGGGGGCAGGGCACTGAAGCTTTCTTT.

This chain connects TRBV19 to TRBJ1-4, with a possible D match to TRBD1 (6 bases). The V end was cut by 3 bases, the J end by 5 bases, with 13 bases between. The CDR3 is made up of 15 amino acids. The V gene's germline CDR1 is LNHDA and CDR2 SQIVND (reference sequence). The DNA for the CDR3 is TGTGCCAGTAGTATGATGTTGGACAGAAATGAAAAACTGTTTTTT. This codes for CASSMMLDRNEKLFF.

The CDR3 reads CATSQDRAYNEQFF. The CDR3 nucleotides are TGTGCCACCAGCCAGGACAGGGCTTACAATGAGCAGTTCTTC. The chain uses TRBV24-1 and TRBJ2-1; 8 bases line up with TRBD1. This CDR3 contains 14 residues. Germline V gene data show CDR1 as KGHDR and CDR2 as SFDVKD. V was clipped by 7 bases and J by 4 bases; unmatched bases: 5.

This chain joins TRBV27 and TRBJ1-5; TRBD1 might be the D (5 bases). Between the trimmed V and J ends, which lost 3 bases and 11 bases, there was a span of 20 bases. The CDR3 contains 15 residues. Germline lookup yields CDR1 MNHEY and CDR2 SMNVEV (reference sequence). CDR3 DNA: TGTGCCAGCAGTTTGACGGGGGACGGGGCTTTGTCCCAGCATTTT. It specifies CASSLTGDGALSQHF.

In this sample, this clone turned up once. The CDR3 DNA reads TGCGCCAGCAGCTTGGCCCGGGATCCAGGGCGAAACACCATATATTTT. This translates into CASSLARDPGRNTIYF. The gene calls are TRBV5-1 and TRBJ1-3, with D perhaps TRBD1 (5 bases). V shed 0 bases and J shed 5 bases, with 15 bases lying between them. The CDR3 totals 16 residues. Per the germline V gene, CDR1 is SGHRS and CDR2 is YFSETQ. The full variable domain, rest sourced from reference TRBV5-1 and TRBJ1-3, is KAGVTQTPRYLIKTRGQQVTLSCSPISGHRSVSWYQQTPGQGLQFLFEYFSETQRNKGNFPGRFSGRQFSNSRSEMNVSTLELGDSALYLCASSLARDPGRNTIYFGEGSWLTVV.

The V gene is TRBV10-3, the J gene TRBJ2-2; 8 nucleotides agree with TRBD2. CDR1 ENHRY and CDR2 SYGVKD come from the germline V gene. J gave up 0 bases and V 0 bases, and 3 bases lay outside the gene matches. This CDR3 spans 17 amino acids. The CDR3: CAISESRGEANTGELFF. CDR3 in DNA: TGTGCCATCAGTGAGTCGCGGGGGGAAGCGAACACCGGGGAGCTGTTTTTT.

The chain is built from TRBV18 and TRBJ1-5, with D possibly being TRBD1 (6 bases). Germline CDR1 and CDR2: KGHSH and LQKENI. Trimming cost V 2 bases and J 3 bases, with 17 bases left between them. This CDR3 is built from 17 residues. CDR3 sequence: CASSPFSGQSFNQPQHF. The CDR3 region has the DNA TGTGCCAGCTCACCATTTAGTGGACAGTCTTTCAATCAGCCCCAGCATTTT.

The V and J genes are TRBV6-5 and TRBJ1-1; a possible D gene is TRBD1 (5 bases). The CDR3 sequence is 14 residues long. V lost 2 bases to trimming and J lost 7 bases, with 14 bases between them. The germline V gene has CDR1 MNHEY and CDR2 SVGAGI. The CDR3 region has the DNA TGTGCCAGCAGTTACACGGACAAGGGCGTTGAAGCTTTCTTT. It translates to CASSYTDKGVEAFF.

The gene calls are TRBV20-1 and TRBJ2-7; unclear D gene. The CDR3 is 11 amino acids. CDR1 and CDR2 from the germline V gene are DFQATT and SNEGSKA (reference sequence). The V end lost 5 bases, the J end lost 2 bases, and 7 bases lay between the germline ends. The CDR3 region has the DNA TGCAGTGCTGCCGACACCTACGAGCAGTACGTC. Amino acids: CSAADTYEQYV.

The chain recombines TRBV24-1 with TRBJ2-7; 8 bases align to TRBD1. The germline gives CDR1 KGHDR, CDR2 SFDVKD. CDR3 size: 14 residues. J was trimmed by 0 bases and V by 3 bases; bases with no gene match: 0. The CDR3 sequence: CATSDTGGSYEQYF. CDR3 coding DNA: TGTGCCACCAGTGATACAGGGGGCTCCTACGAGCAGTACTTC.

The CDR3 region is CATRLAGTSTDTQYF. CDR3 DNA sequence: TGCGCCACCAGACTAGCGGGAACTAGCACAGATACGCAGTATTTT. The chain carries TRBV5-1 and TRBJ2-3; 11 positions match TRBD2. The CDR3 totals 15 residues. Per germline, CDR1 SGHRS and CDR2 YFSETQ. J was trimmed by 0 bases and V by 9 bases; bases with no gene match: 6.

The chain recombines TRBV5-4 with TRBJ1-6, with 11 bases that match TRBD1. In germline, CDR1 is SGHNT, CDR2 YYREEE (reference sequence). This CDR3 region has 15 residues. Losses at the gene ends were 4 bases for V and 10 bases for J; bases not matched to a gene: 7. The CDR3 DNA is TGTGCCAGCAGCCTGGACAGGGGGCGAGCATCACCCCTCCACTTT. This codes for CASSLDRGRASPLHF.